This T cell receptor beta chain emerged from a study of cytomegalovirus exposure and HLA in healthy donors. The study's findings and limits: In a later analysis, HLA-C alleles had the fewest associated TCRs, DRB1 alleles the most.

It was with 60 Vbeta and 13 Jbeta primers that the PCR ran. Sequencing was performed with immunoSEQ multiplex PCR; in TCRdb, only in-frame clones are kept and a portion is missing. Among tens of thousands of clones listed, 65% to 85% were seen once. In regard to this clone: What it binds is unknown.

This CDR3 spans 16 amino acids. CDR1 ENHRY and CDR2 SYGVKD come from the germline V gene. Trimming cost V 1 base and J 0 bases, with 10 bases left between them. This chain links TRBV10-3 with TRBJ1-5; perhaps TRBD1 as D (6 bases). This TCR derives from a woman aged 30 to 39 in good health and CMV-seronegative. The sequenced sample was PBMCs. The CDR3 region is CAISELQGYSNQPQHF. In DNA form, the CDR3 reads TGTGCCATCAGTGAGTTACAGGGATATAGCAATCAGCCCCAGCATTTT.